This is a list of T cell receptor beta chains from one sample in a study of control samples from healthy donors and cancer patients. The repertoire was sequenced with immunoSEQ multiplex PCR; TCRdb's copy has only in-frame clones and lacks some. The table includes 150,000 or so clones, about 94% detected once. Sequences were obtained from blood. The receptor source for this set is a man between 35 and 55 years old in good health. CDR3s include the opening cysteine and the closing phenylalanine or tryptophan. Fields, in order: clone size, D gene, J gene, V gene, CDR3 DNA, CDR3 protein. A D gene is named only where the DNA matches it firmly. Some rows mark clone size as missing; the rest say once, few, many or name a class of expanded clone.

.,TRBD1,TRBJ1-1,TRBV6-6,TGTGCCAGCAGGAAGGGGGCAGGGAACACTGAAGCTTTCTTT,CASRKGAGNTEAFF
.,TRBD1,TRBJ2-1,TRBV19,TGTGCCAGTAGCCCCCAGCACAGGGGCTATGAGCAGTTCTTC,CASSPQHRGYEQFF
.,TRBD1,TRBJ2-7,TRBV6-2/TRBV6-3,TGTGCCAGCAGTTACTATCGACAGGGCTACGAGCAGTACTTC,CASSYYRQGYEQYF
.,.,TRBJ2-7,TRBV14,TGTGCCAGCAGCCAACCCTCCGGGAGCTCCTACGAGCAGTACTTC,CASSQPSGSSYEQYF
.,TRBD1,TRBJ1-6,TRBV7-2,TGTGCCAGCAGCAAACGGGACAGATTCTCACCCCTCCACTTT,CASSKRDRFSPLHF
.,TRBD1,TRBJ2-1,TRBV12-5,TGTGCTAGTGGTTTGGTACTTGACCGAAGACAGGGGTCATGGGAGCAGTTCTTC,CASGLVLDRRQGSWEQFF
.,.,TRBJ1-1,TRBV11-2,TGTGCCAGCAGCTTAGCCCAGGGGAGAAACACTGAAGCTTTCTTT,CASSLAQGRNTEAFF
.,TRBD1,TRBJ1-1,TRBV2,TGTGCCAGCAGACTAGACAGGGGTATCTCTGAAGCTTTCTTT,CASRLDRGISEAFF
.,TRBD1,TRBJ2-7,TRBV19,TGTGCCAGTAGCGCCGGGACAGGGGTGTCCTACGAGCAGTACTTC,CASSAGTGVSYEQYF
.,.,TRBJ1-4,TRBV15,TGTGCCACCAGCCGGAGAACTAATGAAAAACTGTTTTTT,CATSRRTNEKLFF
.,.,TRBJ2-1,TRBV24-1,TGTGCCACCAGTGAAAGACAGAACAATGAGCAGTTCTTC,CATSERQNNEQFF
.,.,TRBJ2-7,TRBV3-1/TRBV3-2,TGTGCCAGCAGCCATTACCGGGACGGCTCCTACGAGCAGTACTTC,CASSHYRDGSYEQYF
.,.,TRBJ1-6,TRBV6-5,TGTGCCAGCAGTTACGAGTCGGGGTTCAATTCACCCCTCCACTTT,CASSYESGFNSPLHF
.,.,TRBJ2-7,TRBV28,TGTGCCAGCAGTGTTCCGGGACCCCTGGAGGAGCAGTACTTC,CASSVPGPLEEQYF
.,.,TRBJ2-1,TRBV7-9,TGTGCCAGCAGCATCGTAACGGGGTCGGATGTTGGGCAGTTCTTC,CASSIVTGSDVGQFF
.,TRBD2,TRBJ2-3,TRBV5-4,TGTGCCAGCAGCTTGGGGACTAGCGGGGGGCCGGCGCAGTATTTT,CASSLGTSGGPAQYF
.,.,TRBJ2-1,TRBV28,TGTGCCAGCAGTTTACCCTCGAGTGTTGTAAATGAGCAGTTCTTC,CASSLPSSVVNEQFF
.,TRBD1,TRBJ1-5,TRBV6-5,TGTGCCAGCAGTCGGACAGGGGGCGATCAGCCCCAGCATTTT,CASSRTGGDQPQHF
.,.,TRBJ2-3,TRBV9,TGTGCCAGCAGCGTCGACAGGAGCACAGATACGCAGTATTTT,CASSVDRSTDTQYF
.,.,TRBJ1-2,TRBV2,TGTGCCAGCAGGATCGAACAGGGTTGGTATGGCTACACCTTC,CASRIEQGWYGYTF
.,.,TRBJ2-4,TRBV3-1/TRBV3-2,TGTGCCAGCAGCCGCCGGACAGAAAACATTCAGTACTTC,CASSRRTENIQYF
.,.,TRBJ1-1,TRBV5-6,TGTGCCAGCAGCTTGGAGCAGAACACTGAAGCTTTCTTT,CASSLEQNTEAFF
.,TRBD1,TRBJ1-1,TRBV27,TGTGCCAGCAGTTGGGGAACAGGGGGCGAAGCTTTCTTT,CASSWGTGGEAFF
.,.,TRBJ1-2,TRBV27,TGTGCCAGCAGTTTACGCGGGGGGCCCCTGCCCCCTTATGGCTACACCTTC,CASSLRGGPLPPYGYTF
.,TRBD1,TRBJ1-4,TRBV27,TGTGCCAGCAGTGGCCAGGGGGCGCAGGAAGAAAAACTGTTTTTT,CASSGQGAQEEKLFF
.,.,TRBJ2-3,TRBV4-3,TGCGCCAGCAGCCTCCAGACAGGCCGGTTAGATACGCAGTATTTT,CASSLQTGRLDTQYF
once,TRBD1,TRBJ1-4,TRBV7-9,TGTGCCAGCAGCTCTCCCGGGACAGGGTTGTCTAATGAAAAACTGTTTTTT,CASSSPGTGLSNEKLFF
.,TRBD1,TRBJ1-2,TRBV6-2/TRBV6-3,TGTGCCAGCAGTCTACAGGGGAACTATGGCTACACCTTC,CASSLQGNYGYTF
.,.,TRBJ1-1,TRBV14,TGTGCCAGCAGCCCCTATGACATATATCAGGGGCTGAACACTGAAGCTTTCTTT,CASSPYDIYQGLNTEAFF
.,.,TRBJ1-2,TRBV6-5,TGTGCCAGCAGTTACTTGCGGGACTATGGCTACACCTTC,CASSYLRDYGYTF